The clone carrying this T cell receptor (beta chain) was detected ten times or more. What it binds is not known. With molecular barcodes, quantitative 5'-RACE was used to make the TCR beta libraries. MiXCR, applied by TCRdb to the 5' RACE reads, yields one record per CDR3 protein. The data hold 250,000 to 300,000 distinct CDR3 sequences, with 20% observed a single time. The sample originates from a study of CD8 T cells in ankylosing spondylitis. Findings and caveats of the study: There was a TCR beta motif, made of roughly eight highly homologous variants, that appeared characteristic of ankylosing spondylitis blood. In reactive arthritis synovial fluid and blood, some motif variants had been reported before.

Input material: blood, either unsorted or a sorted T cell fraction (not recorded which). This receptor was obtained from a male donor with ankylosing spondylitis or in good health (not recorded which).

The CDR3 region has the DNA TGCGCCAGCAGCCCGACAGGGGGAAGAGAGACCCAGTACTTC. Protein product: CASSPTGGRETQYF. This chain uses TRBV5-1 with TRBJ2-5; TRBD1 aligns across 9 bases. The CDR3 spans 14 residues. Germline V lookup: CDR1 SGHRS, CDR2 YFSETQ. The V and J ends lost 4 bases and 4 bases, in that order; junction bases with no gene match: 5.